The 16 T cell receptor beta chains reported below all come from one sample, sequenced in a study of T cells after posttransplantation cyclophosphamide. A marrow graft followed busulfan-fludarabine conditioning, with cyclophosphamide on days +3 and +4. Measured with immunoSEQ multiplex PCR; TCRdb has only the in-frame clones, and not every one. The sample consists of about 18,000 clones, about 77% of them appearing once. This sample comprised CD8+ T cells sorted from PBMCs, obtained about 1,900 days after a stem cell transplant with posttransplant cyclophosphamide. The receptors come from a female patient aged 40 to 55 who received an allogeneic stem cell transplant from a related donor, was CMV-positive, and had no GVHD. Some of the T cells might come from the graft donor.

The table lists this clone with a count of one. The rearrangement links TRBV6-5 to TRBJ2-7; D is possibly TRBD2 (5 bases). Germline lookup yields CDR1 MNHEY and CDR2 SVGAGI. The CDR3 totals 16 residues. Trimming shortened V by 0 bases and J by 3 bases, and 15 bases separated the two germline ends. CDR3 sequence (DNA): TGTGCCAGCAGTTACTCCGAGGGTCAGGCCAACTACGAGCAGTACTTC. This encodes CASSYSEGQANYEQYF.

This chain joins TRBV15 and TRBJ1-2; the D gene is possibly TRBD1 (5 bases). The ends were cut back, 0 bases at V and 7 bases at J, with 12 bases in the middle. Per germline, CDR1 LNHNV and CDR2 YYDKDF (reference sequence). The CDR3 runs to 14 residues. CDR3 coding DNA: TGTGCCACCAGCAGAGAGGGCCAGGGAAGTGGCTACACCTTC. Translated: CATSREGQGSGYTF.

The chain couples TRBV4-2 to TRBJ2-1; maybe TRBD2 (5 bases). V lost 2 bases and J lost 7, with 9 bases in between. CDR3 size: 13 residues. Per the germline V gene, CDR1 is LGHNA and CDR2 is YNFKEQ. DNA for the CDR3: TGTGCCAGCAGCCAACGCCCGGGGAATGAGCAGTTCTTC. Its protein product is CASSQRPGNEQFF.

The V and J genes are TRBV6-5 and TRBJ2-3; TRBD2 aligns across 7 bases. V shed 2 bases and J 5 bases; nucleotides not matched to a gene: 4. The germline gives CDR1 MNHEY, CDR2 SVGAGI. The CDR3 contains 14 residues. Here the CDR3 reads CASSYSERGDTQYF. The CDR3 nucleotides are TGTGCCAGCAGTTACAGTGAGCGGGGAGATACGCAGTATTTT.

The chain recombines TRBV7-9 with TRBJ1-5, with TRBD1 matching 9 bases. This CDR3 spans 16 amino acids. The V gene end was trimmed by 5 bases and the J gene end by 4 bases; junction bases not matched to a gene: 9. The V gene's germline CDR1 is SEHNR and CDR2 FQNEAQ (reference sequence). This chain's CDR3 is CASSHDRGGRNQPQHF. CDR3 bases: TGTGCCAGCAGCCATGACAGGGGGGGACGGAATCAGCCCCAGCATTTT.

The CDR3 protein is CASSLEPSYEAFF. In nucleotides, the CDR3 is TGTGCCAGCAGCTTAGAGCCTTCGTATGAAGCTTTCTTT. This sequence joins TRBV7-9 and TRBJ1-1; D is uncertain. Trimming removed 1 base from V and 7 bases from J, with 10 bases in between. The CDR3 loop spans 13 amino acids. The germline V gene encodes CDR1 SEHNR and CDR2 FQNEAQ (reference sequence).

This clone was observed a handful of times. The chain employs TRBV4-1 and TRBJ2-2, with TRBD2 matching over 11 bases. Germline V gives CDR1 MGHRA, CDR2 YSYEKL. After removal of 1 base from V and 6 bases from J, the junction contained 4 bases not matched to a gene. The CDR3 spans 16 residues. This CDR3 reads CASSQVSGGAAGELFF. The CDR3 DNA sequence: TGCGCCAGCAGCCAAGTTAGCGGGGGGGCGGCCGGGGAGCTGTTTTTT.

The chain employs TRBV11-2 and TRBJ2-7; perhaps TRBD2 as D (5 bases). The length of the CDR3 is 14 residues. Germline CDR1 SGHAT, CDR2 FQNNGV. V lost 0 bases to trimming and J lost 5 bases, with 11 bases between them. The CDR3 loop reads CASSLDPGRNEQYF. The CDR3 nucleotides read TGTGCCAGCAGCTTAGACCCGGGAAGGAACGAGCAGTACTTC.

The gene calls are TRBV11-2 and TRBJ2-3, with 10 bases lining up with TRBD2. Germline V CDR1 and CDR2: SGHAT, FQNNGV. This CDR3 is 16 amino acids long. Trimming took 5 bases from V and 0 from J; bases not matched to a gene: 5. The chain's CDR3 is CASSPRTSGSTDTQYF. In DNA form, the CDR3 reads TGTGCCAGCAGCCCCCGGACTAGCGGAAGCACAGATACGCAGTATTTT.

J is TRBJ2-1 and V is TRBV4-2; 8 positions match TRBD2. The CDR3 is 18 amino acids. CDR1 and CDR2 from the germline V gene are LGHNA and YNFKEQ. Losses at the gene ends were 0 bases for V and 10 bases for J; bases not matched to a gene: 17. CDR3 loop: CASSQDPWASGSPGEQFF. Here the CDR3 DNA reads TGTGCCAGCAGCCAAGATCCCTGGGCTAGCGGGTCGCCCGGGGAGCAGTTCTTC.

The V call is TRBV9, the J call TRBJ2-7; 7 nucleotides align to TRBD1. The CDR3 loop spans 18 amino acids. Trimming took 4 bases from V and 3 from J; bases not matched to a gene: 19. Germline loops: CDR1 SGDLS, CDR2 YYNGEE. For the CDR3, the DNA is TGTGCCAGCAGCCCCCCAAGTCGACAGGGCGGTATGGGCTACGAGCAGTACTTC. Translation gives CASSPPSRQGGMGYEQYF. Supplemented by reference TRBV9 and TRBJ2-7, the full variable domain reads DSGVTQTPKHLITATGQRVTLRCSPRSGDLSVYWYQQSLDQGLQFLIQYYNGEERAKGNILERFSAQQFPDLHSELNLSSLELGDSALYFCASSPPSRQGGMGYEQYFGPGTRLTVT.

The chain combines TRBV7-6 with TRBJ1-6, with 8 bases lining up with TRBD1. V lost 2 bases, J lost 9 bases, and 0 bases stayed unmatched. The germline CDR1 and CDR2 sequences are SGHVS and FNYEAQ. The CDR3 length is 13 residues. DNA for the CDR3: TGTGCCAGCAGCTTAACAGGGGGTTCACCCCTCCACTTT. Its protein is CASSLTGGSPLHF.

In its sample, this clone was seen a few times. J is TRBJ1-6 and V is TRBV2; D is uncertain. Trimming removed 1 base from V and 9 bases from J, with 10 bases in between. Germline V CDR1 and CDR2: SNHLY, FYNNEI. The CDR3 spans 14 residues. The CDR3 loop is CASSEVRKSSPLHF. CDR3 DNA: TGTGCCAGCAGTGAAGTCAGAAAAAGTTCACCCCTCCACTTT. The full variable domain, with the rest looked up from reference TRBV2 and TRBJ1-6, is EPEVTQTPSHQVTQMGQEVILRCVPISNHLYFYWYRQILGQKVEFLVSFYNNEISEKSEIFDDQFSVERPDGSNFTLKIRSTKLEDSAMYFCASSEVRKSSPLHFGNGTRLTVT.

The chain recombines TRBV5-4 with TRBJ1-6; tentatively, D is TRBD1 (5 bases). This CDR3 is built from 13 residues. The V gene's germline CDR1 is SGHNT and CDR2 YYREEE (reference sequence). The germline V and J ends were trimmed by 4 bases and 3 bases, with 5 bases remaining between them. The CDR3 here is CASSDSYNSPLHF. The CDR3 nucleotides read TGTGCCAGCAGCGACAGCTATAATTCACCCCTCCACTTT.

The V and J genes are TRBV4-1 and TRBJ2-1, with 9 bases lining up with TRBD1. V gave up 1 base and J gave up 4 bases; unmatched junction bases: 5. From germline, CDR1 is MGHRA and CDR2 YSYEKL. The CDR3 totals 16 residues. The chain's CDR3 is CASSQALQGAYNEQFF. In nucleotides, the CDR3 is TGCGCCAGCAGCCAAGCATTACAGGGGGCGTACAATGAGCAGTTCTTC.

This sequence joins TRBV27 and TRBJ2-7, with D possibly TRBD1 on 5 matching bases. CDR1 is MNHEY, CDR2 SMNVEV, per germline (reference sequence). The CDR3 has 14 residues. With 4 bases removed from V and 5 bases from J, the gap between germline ends came to 15 bases. CDR3 loop: CASSWKGQTNEQYF. The CDR3 DNA sequence: TGTGCCAGCAGTTGGAAGGGGCAGACAAACGAGCAGTACTTC.